The present T cell receptor (beta chain) was sequenced within a study of T cell repertoires in cytomegalovirus infection. On the study more broadly: Evidence of both CMV infection and a matching HLA type came from public TCR beta signatures. Study-wide findings and caveats: Clonotype analysis showed dominance of the ex vivo response by HLA-C-restricted CMV-specific TCR beta clonotypes.

One entry per CDR3 protein results from TCRdb running MiXCR on the reads. The data contain 680,000 or so distinct CDR3 sequences, roughly 36% of them seen just once; the ten biggest clones take up more than 2.5%. Germline V lookup: CDR1 SGHDT, CDR2 YYEEEE. The CDR3 spans 14 residues. V shed 4 bases, J shed 9 bases, and the junction held 12 bases outside the gene matches. Details on this clonotype: The target antigen is unknown.

The source of this sequence is a human donor in good health (CMV status not recorded). Some clones in this sample may be carry-over from other donors' samples. V gene TRBV5-6 combines with J gene TRBJ1-1; the match to TRBD1 covers 7 bases. Sample: PBMCs. The CDR3 DNA reads TGTGCCAGCAGCCAGGGGGGTAGCGGTAGTAAAGCTTTCTTT. Translating gives CASSQGGSGSKAFF.